These 14 T cell receptor beta chains came from one sample sequenced in a study of blood T cells in healthy people across ages. Using a J-beta primer mix together with a sample-barcoded 5' primer, a second PCR was run for roughly 6 to 11 cycles. Using its own MiXCR run on the 5' RACE reads, TCRdb lists one record per CDR3 protein. The repertoire holds 780,000 or so distinct CDR3 sequences, 56% seen once, with 20% to 30% in the top ten. Sequencing was performed on blood. Receptor source: a man aged 35 to 55 in good health.

The rearrangement joins TRBV5-1 to TRBJ2-1; D might be TRBD1 or TRBD2, each matching 6 bases. Germline CDR1 and CDR2: SGHRS and YFSETQ. This CDR3 is built from 14 residues. Trimming cost V 7 bases and J 6 bases, with 17 bases left between them. The DNA for the CDR3 is TGCGCCAGCGGAGGGGGACTTGGGTTCAATGAGCAGTTCTTC. As protein: CASGGGLGFNEQFF.

CDR3: CASSRDRGWETQYF. The CDR3 DNA reads TGTGCCAGCAGCCGGGACAGGGGTTGGGAGACCCAGTACTTC. The chain combines TRBV25-1 with TRBJ2-5, with TRBD1 matching over 10 bases. The V gene's germline CDR1 is MGHDK and CDR2 SYGVNS. Trimming cost V 6 bases and J 5 bases; bases outside gene matches: 6. This CDR3 region has 14 residues.

This clonotype appeared a few times. This rearrangement joins TRBV5-1 to TRBJ2-3, with a possible D match to TRBD1 (6 bases). The CDR3 loop spans 16 amino acids. Germline lookup yields CDR1 SGHRS and CDR2 YFSETQ. Trimming shortened V by 0 bases and J by 2 bases, and 13 bases separated the two germline ends. In DNA, the CDR3 is TGCGCCAGCAGCTTGGATGGACAGAAGGACACAGATACGCAGTATTTT. This translates into CASSLDGQKDTDTQYF.

The chain recombines TRBV5-5 with TRBJ1-1; 7 bases map to TRBD1. The V gene's germline CDR1 is SGHKS and CDR2 YYEKEE (reference sequence). The J segment lost 4 bases and the V segment lost 4 bases, leaving 25 bases of the junction unmatched. This CDR3 is built from 20 residues. The DNA of the CDR3 is TGTGCCAGCAGCCCCTCCCCTTTGGGGACAGTGTCCCAGAGGAGCACTGAAGCTTTCTTT. It specifies CASSPSPLGTVSQRSTEAFF.

This clonotype occurred a few times. The chain has TRBV25-1 and TRBJ2-7, with 7 bases aligning to TRBD1. In germline, CDR1 is MGHDK, CDR2 SYGVNS. The CDR3 runs to 13 residues. The V segment lost 6 bases and the J segment 5 bases; nucleotides outside the gene matches: 7. The CDR3: CASRKTGANEQYF. The CDR3, as DNA: TGTGCCAGCAGAAAAACAGGGGCTAACGAGCAGTACTTC.

The rearrangement joins TRBV29-1 to TRBJ2-6, with D unclear. V was clipped by 4 bases and J by 0 bases, with 7 bases between them. This CDR3 is 14 amino acids long. Germline-derived CDR1 and CDR2 are SQVTM and ANQGSEA. The CDR3 is CSVGPDSGANVLTF. The CDR3 DNA reads as TGCAGCGTTGGCCCCGACTCTGGGGCCAACGTCCTGACTTTC.

The chain joins TRBV3-1 to TRBJ1-4; possibly TRBD1 for D (5 bases). Deletions cut 4 bases from V and 4 bases from J, with 13 bases between. This CDR3 contains 15 residues. Germline values: CDR1 LGHDT, CDR2 YNNKEL (reference sequence). The CDR3 nucleotides read TGTGCCAGCAGCCGACTGGGACGTTTTAATGAAAAACTGTTTTTT. Encoded protein: CASSRLGRFNEKLFF.

V is TRBV7-9 and J is TRBJ2-7; 9 bases map to TRBD2. V lost 1 base, J lost 5 bases, and 6 bases stayed unmatched. Germline CDR1 SEHNR, CDR2 FQNEAQ (reference sequence). The length of the CDR3 is 15 residues. The CDR3 DNA reads as TGTGCCAGCAGCTTAGTTAGCGGGAGTATCCACGAGCAGTACTTC. Amino acids: CASSLVSGSIHEQYF.

A few counts support this clonotype. The chain joins TRBV6-2 or TRBV6-3 to TRBJ2-4; 11 bases map to TRBD2. Germline V gene lookup returns CDR1 MNHEY and CDR2 SVGEGT. J lost 0 bases, V lost 5 bases, and 6 bases had no gene match. The CDR3 loop spans 17 amino acids. This CDR3 reads CASSRGLAEVAKNIQYF. Written as DNA, the CDR3 is TGTGCCAGCAGTAGGGGACTAGCGGAAGTAGCCAAAAACATTCAGTACTTC.

Comments on this clonotype: A much larger clone lies a single base off, so this may be a read error. The DNA of the CDR3 is TGTGCCAGCAGCCAAGTTTACAAGGAGCAGTTCTTC. It translates to CASSQVYKEQFF. The V gene is TRBV3-1, the J gene TRBJ2-1; no reliable D call. The germline V gene encodes CDR1 LGHDT and CDR2 YNNKEL (reference sequence). This CDR3 is 12 amino acids long.

This sequence joins TRBV7-9 and TRBJ1-1, with a possible D match to TRBD1 (6 bases). Trimming took off 0 bases at V and 0 bases at J, with 23 bases between the two ends. CDR1 is SEHNR and CDR2 is FQNEAQ in the germline V gene (reference sequence). CDR3 size: 20 residues. The CDR3 sequence is CASSLAIQGQRRVLNTEAFF. The CDR3 DNA reads TGTGCCAGCAGCTTAGCGATACAAGGACAGCGACGGGTTTTGAACACTGAAGCTTTCTTT.

The chain employs TRBV28 and TRBJ1-1; possibly TRBD1 for D (5 bases). The length of the CDR3 is 15 residues. CDR1 and CDR2 from the germline V gene are MDHEN and SYDVKM. Trimming removed 7 bases at V and 0 bases at J, with 15 bases between. Here the CDR3 DNA reads TGTGCCAGCACTCCCCGGACAAACGTGAACACTGAAGCTTTCTTT. It codes for CASTPRTNVNTEAFF.

Only a few counts were recorded for this clonotype. The chain employs TRBV6-1 and TRBJ2-7; TRBD1 might be the D (5 bases). The V gene lost 0 bases and the J gene lost 3 bases, with 9 bases spanning the gap. Germline CDR1 and CDR2: MNHNS and SASEGT. The CDR3 loop spans 14 amino acids. As DNA, the CDR3 is TGTGCCAGCAGTGAAGCGATAGGGGTCTACGAGCAGTACTTC. This gives the protein CASSEAIGVYEQYF.

The chain employs TRBV20-1 and TRBJ1-5; D not certain. Germline V gene sequence: CDR1 DFQATT, CDR2 SNEGSKA (reference sequence). The V end lost 6 bases, the J end lost 2 bases, and 14 bases lay between the germline ends. The CDR3 is 14 residues long. DNA for the CDR3: TGCAGTGCAAGGCCGGCAGGACGCAATCAGCCCCAGCATTTT. It is translated as CSARPAGRNQPQHF.